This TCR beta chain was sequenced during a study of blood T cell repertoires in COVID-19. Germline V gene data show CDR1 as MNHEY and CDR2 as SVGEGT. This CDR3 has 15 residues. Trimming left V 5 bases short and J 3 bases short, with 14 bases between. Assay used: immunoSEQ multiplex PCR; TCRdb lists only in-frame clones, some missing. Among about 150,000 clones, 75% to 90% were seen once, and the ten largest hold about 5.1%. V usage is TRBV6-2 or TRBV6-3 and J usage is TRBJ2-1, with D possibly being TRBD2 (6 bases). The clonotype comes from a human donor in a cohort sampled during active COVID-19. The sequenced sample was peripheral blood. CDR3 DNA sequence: TGTGCCAGCAGTCAACTAGCAAAACACTACAATGAGCAGTTCTTC. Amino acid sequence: CASSQLAKHYNEQFF.